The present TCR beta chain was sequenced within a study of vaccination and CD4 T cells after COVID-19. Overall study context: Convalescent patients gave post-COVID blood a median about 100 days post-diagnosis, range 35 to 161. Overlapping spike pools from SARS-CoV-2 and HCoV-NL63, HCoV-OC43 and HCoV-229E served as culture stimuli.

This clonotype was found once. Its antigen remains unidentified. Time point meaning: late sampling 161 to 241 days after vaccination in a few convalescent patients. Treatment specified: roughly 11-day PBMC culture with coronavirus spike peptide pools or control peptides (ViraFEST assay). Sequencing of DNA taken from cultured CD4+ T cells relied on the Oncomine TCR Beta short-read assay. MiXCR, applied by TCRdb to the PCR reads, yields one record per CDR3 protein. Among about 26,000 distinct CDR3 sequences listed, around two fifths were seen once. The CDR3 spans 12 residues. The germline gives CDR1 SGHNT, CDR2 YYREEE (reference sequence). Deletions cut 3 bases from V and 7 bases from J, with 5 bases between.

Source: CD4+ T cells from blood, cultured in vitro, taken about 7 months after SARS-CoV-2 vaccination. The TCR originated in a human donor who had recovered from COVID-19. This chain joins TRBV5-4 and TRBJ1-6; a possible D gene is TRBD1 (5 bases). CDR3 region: CASSWDNSPLHF. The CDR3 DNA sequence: TGTGCCAGCAGCTGGGACAATTCACCCCTCCACTTT.